These 22 T cell receptor beta chains originate from one sample sequenced in a study of neurological immune-mediated disorders. TCRdb reprocessed the 5' RACE reads with MiXCR, giving one entry per CDR3 protein. This table has fewer than 40,000 distinct CDR3 sequences, about an eighth appearing once. Time point meaning: technical triplicate 2. The sequencing input was CD4+ T cells from blood. These receptors were obtained from a female donor with HTLV-1-associated myelopathy (HAM/TSP).

This clonotype was counted many times. The V call is TRBV5-1, the J call TRBJ2-3; 13 bases agree with TRBD2. The CDR3 extends over 16 amino acids. Per germline, CDR1 SGHRS and CDR2 YFSETQ. V lost 2 bases to trimming and J lost 3 bases; unmatched junction nucleotides: 3. The CDR3 coding sequence is TGCGCCAGCAGCTTACGGACTAGCGGGGGAACAGATACGCAGTATTTT. Translation: CASSLRTSGGTDTQYF.

Many counts were recorded for this clonotype. This chain links TRBV29-1 with TRBJ2-3; D call uncertain. The length of the CDR3 is 12 residues. The germline V and J ends were trimmed by 7 bases and 10 bases, with 18 bases remaining between them. The germline CDR1 and CDR2 sequences are SQVTM and ANQGSEA. The CDR3 DNA reads as TGCAGCGGGTCGTGGTCTGCCAAAGCGCAGTATTTT. This codes for CSGSWSAKAQYF.

This chain uses TRBV5-8 with TRBJ2-5, with TRBD2 identical over 9 bases. The CDR3 has 15 residues. The germline V gene encodes CDR1 SGHTS and CDR2 YDEGEE. V lost 3 bases and J lost 4; bases outside the gene matches: 7. The DNA for the CDR3 is TGTGCCAGCAGCTGGAGACTAGCGGTACGAGAGACCCAGTACTTC. Translation: CASSWRLAVRETQYF.

This clonotype has at least ten counts. V usage is TRBV6-5 and J usage is TRBJ2-1; D is perhaps TRBD2 (5 bases). The CDR3 runs 13 residues. Trimming took off 7 bases at V and 9 bases at J, with 16 bases between the two ends. Germline loops: CDR1 MNHEY, CDR2 SVGAGI. CDR3 residues: CASKRTSFVEQFF. The DNA of the CDR3 is TGTGCCAGCAAACGTACTAGTTTTGTTGAGCAGTTCTTC.

This clonotype was counted ten times or more. The chain links TRBV20-1 to TRBJ2-7, with 14 bases identical to TRBD2. Trimming cost V 7 bases and J 2 bases; bases outside gene matches: 4. The CDR3 is 14 residues long. Germline assignment: CDR1 DFQATT and CDR2 SNEGSKA (reference sequence). This CDR3 is CSVPTSGRAYEQYF. In DNA, the CDR3 is TGCAGTGTCCCGACTAGCGGGAGGGCCTACGAGCAGTACTTC.

The sample holds many counts of this clonotype. This CDR3 reads CASSADRGNGYTF. The CDR3 nucleotides are TGTGCCAGCAGCGCGGACAGGGGGAATGGCTACACCTTC. The chain links TRBV3-1 to TRBJ1-2, with 10 bases that match TRBD1. The CDR3 contains 13 residues. Germline assignment: CDR1 LGHDT and CDR2 YNNKEL (reference sequence). With V trimmed by 5 bases and J by 6 bases, 3 bases remained unmatched.

V is TRBV6-6 and J is TRBJ1-2; TRBD1 agrees at 8 bases. CDR3 length: 18 amino acids. Trimming at V came to 5 bases and at J to 1 base, leaving 15 bases not matched to a gene. The germline V gene has CDR1 MNHNY and CDR2 SVGAGI (reference sequence). The CDR3 sequence: CASSKKGQARTFNYGYTF. The CDR3 nucleotides read TGTGCCAGCAGTAAAAAGGGACAGGCCAGAACTTTTAACTATGGCTACACCTTC.

This clonotype was picked up many times. The V and J genes are TRBV20-1 and TRBJ1-2; maybe TRBD1 (5 bases). V dropped 2 bases and J dropped 6 bases, with 10 bases sitting between them. This CDR3 spans 12 amino acids. CDR1 and CDR2 (germline): DFQATT, SNEGSKA (reference sequence). The CDR3 here is CSARPGADGYTF. CDR3 coding DNA: TGCAGTGCTAGACCTGGGGCGGATGGCTACACCTTC.

This clonotype has at least ten counts. This sequence joins TRBV5-1 and TRBJ2-1; weak D call: TRBD1 (5 bases). The CDR3 totals 17 residues. V lost 3 bases and J 2 bases, leaving 18 bases between the germline ends. Germline assignment: CDR1 SGHRS and CDR2 YFSETQ. The CDR3 is CASSSTRPGQPYNEQFF. CDR3 coding DNA: TGCGCCAGCAGCTCCACACGGCCCGGACAACCCTACAATGAGCAGTTCTTC.

This clonotype was seen ten or more times. The genes are TRBV5-1 and TRBJ2-5; either TRBD1 or TRBD2 may fit D (7 bases each). Trimming pared 2 bases from V and 0 bases from J, leaving 11 bases between. This CDR3 region has 15 residues. Germline CDR1 is SGHRS and CDR2 is YFSETQ. CDR3 DNA sequence: TGCGCCAGCAGCTTCCAGGGGGGGGACCAAGAGACCCAGTACTTC. Translation gives CASSFQGGDQETQYF.

At least ten counts were recorded for this clonotype. The rearrangement links TRBV7-3 to TRBJ2-1, with 9 bases identical to TRBD1. Germline CDR1 SGHTA, CDR2 FQGTGA. V lost 5 bases and J lost 6; bases outside the gene matches: 5. The CDR3 totals 14 residues. CDR3 nucleotides: TGTGCCAGCAGCCTGGGGACAGGGAGCAATGAGCAGTTCTTC. Translation: CASSLGTGSNEQFF. Full variable domain (outside the CDR3, taken from reference TRBV7-3 and TRBJ2-1): GAGVSQTPSNKVTEKGKYVELRCDPISGHTALYWYRQSLGQGPEFLIYFQGTGAADDSGLPNDRFFAVRPEGSVSTLKIQRTERGDSAVYLCASSLGTGSNEQFFGPGTRLTVL.

This clonotype was counted at least ten times. V usage is TRBV7-9 and J usage is TRBJ1-4; no definite D call. Per the germline V gene, CDR1 is SEHNR and CDR2 is FQNEAQ (reference sequence). The CDR3 covers 11 residues. V was trimmed by 2 bases and J by 8 bases, leaving 3 bases between them. CDR3 bases: TGTGCCAGCAGCTTAAGGGAAAAACTGTTTTTT. The encoded protein is CASSLREKLFF.

The sample holds many counts of this clonotype. The CDR3 nucleotides read TGCGCCAGCAGCTTCGGGGGAGGGGAGACCCAGTACTTC. The encoded protein is CASSFGGGETQYF. The V gene is TRBV5-1, the J gene TRBJ2-5, with 7 positions matching TRBD2. With 2 bases clipped from V and 5 bases from J, the junction kept 3 bases outside the gene matches. Looked up from germline, CDR1 is SGHRS and CDR2 is YFSETQ. This CDR3 comprises 13 residues.

In its sample, this clonotype was seen many times. The chain recombines TRBV6-2 or TRBV6-3 with TRBJ2-5; possible D gene TRBD2, 5 bases. This CDR3 is built from 14 residues. Trimming left V 7 bases short and J 2 bases short, with 14 bases between. Germline CDR1 is MNHEY and CDR2 is SVGEGT. The CDR3 region has the DNA TGTGCCAGCATACTACGACGGGAACAAGAGACCCAGTACTTC. This translates into CASILRREQETQYF.

At least ten counts were recorded for this clonotype. V usage is TRBV28 and J usage is TRBJ1-3; tentatively, D is TRBD1 (6 bases). This CDR3 is 15 amino acids long. Trimming removed 4 bases from V and 0 bases from J, with 10 bases in between. Germline loops: CDR1 MDHEN, CDR2 SYDVKM. This CDR3 reads CASSSQGSSGNTIYF. CDR3 sequence (DNA): TGTGCCAGCAGTTCCCAGGGGAGCTCTGGAAACACCATATATTTT.

This clonotype was seen at least ten times. J is TRBJ2-1 and V is TRBV20-1, with 13 positions matching TRBD2. J was trimmed by 9 bases and V by 0 bases; bases with no gene match: 5. CDR3 length: 15 amino acids. Germline V gene lookup returns CDR1 DFQATT and CDR2 SNEGSKA (reference sequence). The CDR3: CSARERTSGSSEQFF. In nucleotides, the CDR3 is TGCAGTGCTAGAGAGAGGACTAGCGGGAGTAGTGAGCAGTTCTTC.

The table lists this clonotype with many counts. This chain joins TRBV10-2 and TRBJ2-5; 10 bases align to TRBD2. The junction had 5 bases not matched to a gene; V was cut back by 5 bases and J by 2 bases. This CDR3 spans 15 amino acids. CDR1 and CDR2 from the germline V gene are WSHSY and SAAADI. DNA of the CDR3: TGCGCCAGCAGTCCCAGCGGGGGGGGGCAAGAGACCCAGTACTTC. It encodes CASSPSGGGQETQYF.

The table lists this clonotype with many counts. The chain recombines TRBV4-3 with TRBJ1-5; D may be TRBD1 (5 bases). CDR1 and CDR2 (germline): LGHNA, YSLEER. The CDR3 is 15 amino acids. V lost 1 base and J 4 bases, leaving 11 bases between the germline ends. CDR3 DNA sequence: TGCGCCAGCAGCCAAGGCGTGGGGGGAAATCAGCCCCAGCATTTT. Its protein product is CASSQGVGGNQPQHF.

The sample holds many counts of this clonotype. The rearrangement uses TRBV5-5 and TRBJ2-3, with D possibly being TRBD1 (6 bases). Germline V lookup: CDR1 SGHKS, CDR2 YYEKEE (reference sequence). There are 16 residues in the CDR3. Between the trimmed V and J ends, which lost 4 bases and 2 bases, there was a span of 17 bases. CDR3 bases: TGTGCCAGCAGCGGCCACCGGACAGCGTTCACAGATACGCAGTATTTT. The encoded protein is CASSGHRTAFTDTQYF.

This clonotype was recorded at least ten times. The rearrangement joins TRBV10-3 to TRBJ1-5; tentative D call: TRBD1 (5 bases). The CDR3 runs to 15 residues. The germline CDR1 and CDR2 sequences are ENHRY and SYGVKD. The V and J ends lost 2 bases and 1 base respectively, with 9 bases between them. As DNA, the CDR3 is TGTGCCATCAGTGAGGCTAAGGGGAGCAATCAGCCCCAGCATTTT. Translation gives CAISEAKGSNQPQHF.

This clonotype was observed many times. This chain links TRBV5-1 with TRBJ2-7; the D gene is possibly TRBD2 (5 bases). Germline lookup yields CDR1 SGHRS and CDR2 YFSETQ. Trimming cost V 4 bases and J 4 bases, with 18 bases left between them. This CDR3 region has 15 residues. The CDR3 coding sequence is TGCGCCAGCAGCCCGCCTTCACTTTGGGAGTACGAGCAGTACTTC. Translated: CASSPPSLWEYEQYF.

Only a few counts were recorded for this clonotype. The gene calls are TRBV18 and TRBJ1-5; no reliable D call. The CDR3 covers 15 residues. V was shortened by 2 bases and J by 1 base, with 9 bases between the two germline ends. Germline values: CDR1 KGHSH, CDR2 LQKENI. CDR3 residues: CASSPKGMSNQPQHF. The CDR3 nucleotides read TGTGCCAGCTCACCAAAGGGTATGAGCAATCAGCCCCAGCATTTT.